Listed below are T cell receptor beta chains from one sample, sequenced in a study of graft-versus-host responses after intestinal transplantation. Produced via immunoSEQ multiplex PCR; TCRdb's table is partial and in-frame only. Here the sample spans about 82,000 clones, around 93% being singletons. No antigens are known for them. Here the sequenced sample was unstimulated CD4+ T cells sorted from spleen or lymph node cells, taken before transplant. These receptors all stem from a human donor who was the organ donor for an intestinal transplant. Each CDR3 is given with its conserved first and last residue. Each record gives: J gene, clone size, D gene, V gene, CDR3 protein, CDR3 DNA. A D gene is named only where the DNA matches it firmly. Rows give clone size only sometimes, using once, few, many, or a class for an expanded clone.

TRBJ2-7,.,.,TRBV2,CASGLYSYEQYF,TGTGCCAGCGGGCTATACTCCTACGAGCAGTACTTC
TRBJ2-2,.,TRBD2,TRBV10-2,CASSELYREGSGELFF,TGCGCCAGCAGTGAGCTTTATCGGGAGGGTTCCGGGGAGCTGTTTTTT
TRBJ2-1,.,TRBD1,TRBV5-1,CASSLGDRGVSEQFF,TGCGCCAGCAGCTTGGGGGACAGGGGGGTTAGTGAGCAGTTCTTC
TRBJ1-2,.,TRBD1,TRBV18,CASSPGQDYGYTF,TGTGCCAGCTCACCCGGACAGGACTATGGCTACACCTTC
TRBJ2-5,.,.,TRBV29-1,CSVVSSLEETQYF,TGCAGCGTTGTTTCCAGTCTTGAAGAGACCCAGTACTTC
TRBJ1-1,.,TRBD1,TRBV28,CASSWYRGSNTEAFF,TGTGCCAGCAGTTGGTACAGGGGATCTAACACTGAAGCTTTCTTT
TRBJ1-2,few,.,TRBV4-1,CASSQDLSRYTF,TGCGCCAGCAGCCAAGATCTAAGTCGCTACACCTTC
TRBJ2-5,.,.,TRBV27,CASSPQVGTKGGRETQYF,TGTGCCAGCAGTCCCCAAGTGGGGACTAAGGGGGGCAGGGAGACCCAGTACTTC
TRBJ2-7,.,TRBD1,TRBV9,CASSDGTGQNEQYF,TGTGCCAGCAGCGACGGGACAGGGCAAAACGAGCAGTACTTC
TRBJ2-7,few,TRBD2,TRBV6-5,CASSLAVGEQYF,TGTGCCAGCTCACTAGCGGTAGGGGAGCAGTACTTC
TRBJ2-5,.,TRBD1,TRBV5-4,CASSLRRTGTGIQETQYF,TGTGCCAGCAGCTTGCGTAGAACCGGGACAGGGATACAAGAGACCCAGTACTTC
TRBJ1-5,.,.,TRBV19,CASRRQVNQPQHF,TGTGCCAGTAGAAGACAGGTCAATCAGCCCCAGCATTTT
TRBJ1-5,.,TRBD1,TRBV19,CASNMDRYQPQHF,TGTGCCAGTAACATGGACAGGTATCAGCCCCAGCATTTT
TRBJ2-1,.,.,TRBV9,CASSADTTYNEQFF,TGTGCCAGCAGCGCCGACACCACCTACAATGAGCAGTTCTTC
TRBJ2-5,.,.,TRBV15,CATSREATVQETQYF,TGTGCCACCAGCAGAGAAGCAACAGTCCAAGAGACCCAGTACTTC
TRBJ2-1,.,TRBD2,TRBV28,CASRLSDVRTSGGGNEQFF,TGTGCCAGCAGATTATCCGACGTCCGGACTAGCGGGGGAGGGAATGAGCAGTTCTTC
TRBJ2-3,.,TRBD2,TRBV29-1,CSVDASGGGTDTQYF,TGCAGCGTTGACGCTAGCGGGGGAGGCACAGATACGCAGTATTTT
TRBJ2-1,.,TRBD2,TRBV7-9,CASSVGLAGDNEQFF,TGTGCCAGCAGTGTGGGACTAGCGGGAGACAATGAGCAGTTCTTC
TRBJ2-5,.,TRBD1,TRBV5-6,CASSPDSGTGKTQYF,TGTGCCAGCAGCCCAGACTCCGGGACAGGGAAGACCCAGTACTTC
TRBJ2-7,.,TRBD2,TRBV19,CASSIDISLAGVRSYEQYF,TGTGCCAGTAGTATAGATATTTCCCTAGCGGGGGTGCGTTCCTACGAGCAGTACTTC
TRBJ2-3,once,.,TRBV10-1,CASSHREDTQYF,TGCGCCAGCAGCCACAGGGAAGATACGCAGTATTTT
TRBJ1-5,.,.,TRBV7-9,CASSPGTQPQHF,TGTGCCAGCAGCCCAGGAACGCAGCCCCAGCATTTT
TRBJ2-4,.,.,TRBV2,CASSGQLGTIAKNIQYF,TGTGCCAGCAGTGGACAGCTGGGAACCATAGCCAAAAACATTCAGTACTTC
TRBJ1-4,.,TRBD1,TRBV2,CASRSDRVGEKLFF,TGTGCCAGCAGATCGGACAGGGTTGGTGAAAAACTGTTTTTT
TRBJ2-7,.,.,TRBV7-2,CASSFGRGPTYEQYF,TGTGCCAGCAGCTTCGGCAGGGGCCCGACCTACGAGCAGTACTTC
TRBJ2-6,once,.,TRBV18,CASSPPVRASGANVLTF,TGTGCCAGCTCACCCCCCGTGAGAGCCTCTGGGGCCAACGTCCTGACTTTC
TRBJ1-2,.,TRBD1,TRBV5-4,CASSAQGVSSYGYTF,TGTGCCAGCAGCGCACAGGGGGTCTCGTCATATGGCTACACCTTC
TRBJ2-2,.,.,TRBV28,CASTTPGTGELFF,TGTGCCAGCACCACCCCGGGAACCGGGGAGCTGTTTTTT
TRBJ1-4,.,.,TRBV2,CASSKKGKLFF,TGTGCCAGCAGTAAAAAGGGGAAACTGTTTTTT
TRBJ1-2,few,.,TRBV28,CASSFPYLGYTF,TGTGCCAGCAGTTTTCCTTACTTAGGCTACACCTTC
TRBJ1-2,.,.,TRBV11-2,CASSLDNGSSRGYTF,TGTGCCAGCAGCTTAGATAACGGGTCGAGCCGTGGCTACACCTTC
TRBJ2-6,.,.,TRBV18,CASSMSQGLTFAGANVLTF,TGTGCCAGCTCAATGAGTCAGGGTTTAACTTTTGCTGGGGCCAACGTCCTGACTTTC
TRBJ2-3,.,.,TRBV7-3,CASSPNRFTDTQYF,TGTGCCAGCAGCCCTAACAGGTTCACAGATACGCAGTATTTT
TRBJ1-1,.,.,TRBV5-5,CASSLGRWNTEAFF,TGTGCCAGCAGCTTGGGGAGGTGGAACACTGAAGCTTTCTTT
TRBJ1-2,.,TRBD1,TRBV5-4,CASSWTGHYGYTF,TGTGCCAGCAGCTGGACAGGGCACTATGGCTACACCTTC
TRBJ2-3,.,TRBD2,TRBV6-5,CASSYAIAGADTQYF,TGTGCCAGCAGTTACGCGATAGCGGGAGCAGATACGCAGTATTTT
TRBJ2-1,.,TRBD2,TRBV4-2,CASSQDLTSGSNEQFF,TGTGCCAGCAGCCAAGATTTGACTAGCGGGAGCAATGAGCAGTTCTTC
TRBJ1-2,.,.,TRBV19,CASSTDITNYGYTF,TGTGCCAGTAGTACCGACATCACTAACTATGGCTACACCTTC
TRBJ1-4,.,.,TRBV6-5,CASRRVGGNEKLFF,TGTGCCAGCAGACGCGTTGGGGGGAATGAAAAACTGTTTTTT
TRBJ2-7,.,TRBD2,TRBV18,CASSLTSKDYEQYF,TGTGCCAGCTCTCTGACTAGCAAAGACTACGAGCAGTACTTC
TRBJ1-5,.,.,TRBV19,CASSQGAGQPQHF,TGTGCCAGTAGTCAAGGGGCTGGTCAGCCCCAGCATTTT
TRBJ2-5,.,TRBD1,TRBV10-3,CAIARGQGGETQYF,TGTGCCATCGCGAGGGGACAGGGAGGAGAGACCCAGTACTTC
TRBJ2-7,once,.,TRBV21-1,CASSGGYEQYF,TGTGCCAGCAGCGGCGGTTACGAGCAGTACTTC
TRBJ2-5,few,.,TRBV20-1,CSNRVGETQYF,TGCAGCAACAGGGTGGGAGAGACCCAGTACTTC
TRBJ2-5,.,TRBD1,TRBV2,CASSRQGVSFQYF,TGTGCCAGCAGTAGGCAGGGGGTTTCCTTCCAGTACTTC
TRBJ2-5,.,TRBD2,TRBV30,CASSELSGSRTQYF,TGTGCCTCCTCCGAGTTAAGCGGGAGTAGGACCCAGTACTTC
TRBJ1-2,.,.,TRBV2,CASSEVQRAYDYGYTF,TGTGCCAGCAGTGAGGTACAGAGAGCCTATGACTATGGCTACACCTTC
TRBJ1-1,.,TRBD1,TRBV5-1,CASSFGGQQNGAFF,TGCGCCAGCAGCTTCGGGGGACAGCAGAACGGGGCTTTCTTT